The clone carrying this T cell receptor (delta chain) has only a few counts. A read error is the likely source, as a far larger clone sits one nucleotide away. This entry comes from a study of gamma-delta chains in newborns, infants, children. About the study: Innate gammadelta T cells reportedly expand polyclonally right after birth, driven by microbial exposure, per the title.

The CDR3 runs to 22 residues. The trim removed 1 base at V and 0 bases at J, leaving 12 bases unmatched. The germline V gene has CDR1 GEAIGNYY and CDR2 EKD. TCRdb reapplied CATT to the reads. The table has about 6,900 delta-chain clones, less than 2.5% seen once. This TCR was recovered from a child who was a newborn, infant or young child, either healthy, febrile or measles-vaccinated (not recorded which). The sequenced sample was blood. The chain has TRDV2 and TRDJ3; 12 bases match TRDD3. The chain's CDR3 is CACDTRSTLGDTGSWDTRQMFF. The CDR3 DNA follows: TGTGCCTGTGACACAAGGAGTACTCTGGGGGATACGGGCTCCTGGGACACCCGACAGATGTTTTTC.